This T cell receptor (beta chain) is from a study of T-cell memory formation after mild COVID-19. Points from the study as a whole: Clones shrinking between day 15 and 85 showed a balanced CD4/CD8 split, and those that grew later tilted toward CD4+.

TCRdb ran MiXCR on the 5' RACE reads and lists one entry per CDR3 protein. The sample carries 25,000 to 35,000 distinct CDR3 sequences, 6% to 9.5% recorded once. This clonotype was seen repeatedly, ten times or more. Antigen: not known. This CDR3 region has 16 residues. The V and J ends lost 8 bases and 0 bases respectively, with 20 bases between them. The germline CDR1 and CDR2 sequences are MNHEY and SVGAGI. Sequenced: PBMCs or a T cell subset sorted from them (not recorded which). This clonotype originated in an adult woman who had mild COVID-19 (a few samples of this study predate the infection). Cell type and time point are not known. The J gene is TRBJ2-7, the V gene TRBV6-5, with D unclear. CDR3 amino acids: CASRRASLQSSYEQYF. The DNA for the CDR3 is TGTGCCAGCCGACGGGCTTCCTTACAAAGCTCCTACGAGCAGTACTTC.